The clone carrying this TCR beta chain was counted at least ten times. This sample was included in a study of T cell repertoires in cytomegalovirus infection. The overall study: Evidence of both CMV infection and a matching HLA type came from public TCR beta signatures.

The CDR3 consists of 16 residues. The V end was cut by 10 bases, the J end by 0 bases, with 20 bases between. Germline CDR1 and CDR2: MDHEN and SYDVKM. TCRdb re-analysed the reads in MiXCR, keeping a single row per CDR3 protein. The sample has almost 300,000 distinct CDR3 sequences, roughly 9.3% seen once. The receptor was derived from a human donor in good health (CMV status not recorded). Some clones in this sample may be carry-over from other donors' samples. The rearrangement uses TRBV28 and TRBJ2-3; D remains unclear. Sequencing input: PBMCs. In DNA form, the CDR3 reads TGTGCCACCCACTCGGCAGGAGATTCTAGCACAGATACGCAGTATTTT. It translates to CATHSAGDSSTDTQYF.